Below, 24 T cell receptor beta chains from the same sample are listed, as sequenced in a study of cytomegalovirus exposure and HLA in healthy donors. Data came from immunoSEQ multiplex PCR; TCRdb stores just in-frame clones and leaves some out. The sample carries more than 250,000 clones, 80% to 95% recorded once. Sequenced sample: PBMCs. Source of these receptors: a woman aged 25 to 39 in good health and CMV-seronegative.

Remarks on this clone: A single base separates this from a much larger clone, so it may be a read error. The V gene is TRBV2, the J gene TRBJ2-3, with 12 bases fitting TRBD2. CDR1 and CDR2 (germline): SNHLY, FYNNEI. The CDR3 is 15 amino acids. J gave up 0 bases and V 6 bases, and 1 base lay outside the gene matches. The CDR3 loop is CASRGTSGSTDTQYF. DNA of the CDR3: TGTGCCAGCAGGGGGACTAGCGGGAGCACAGATACGCAGTATTTT.

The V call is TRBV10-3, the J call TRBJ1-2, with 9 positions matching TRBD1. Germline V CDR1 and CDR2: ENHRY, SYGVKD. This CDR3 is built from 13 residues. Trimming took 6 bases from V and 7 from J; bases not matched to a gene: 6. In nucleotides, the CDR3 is TGTGCCATCAGGGGGGACAGGGAGGCTGGCTACACCTTC. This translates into CAIRGDREAGYTF.

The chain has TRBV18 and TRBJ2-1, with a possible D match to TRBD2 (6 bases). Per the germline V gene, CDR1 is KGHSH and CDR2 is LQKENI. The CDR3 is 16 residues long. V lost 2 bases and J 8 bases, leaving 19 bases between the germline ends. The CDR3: CASSPGGGSSRDEQFF. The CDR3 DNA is TGTGCCAGCTCACCAGGGGGAGGCTCATCGCGCGATGAGCAGTTCTTC. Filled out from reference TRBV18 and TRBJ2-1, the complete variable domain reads NAGVMQNPRHLVRRRGQEARLRCSPMKGHSHVYWYRQLPEEGLKFMVYLQKENIIDESGMPKERFSAEFPKEGPSILRIQQVVRGDSAAYFCASSPGGGSSRDEQFFGPGTRLTVL.

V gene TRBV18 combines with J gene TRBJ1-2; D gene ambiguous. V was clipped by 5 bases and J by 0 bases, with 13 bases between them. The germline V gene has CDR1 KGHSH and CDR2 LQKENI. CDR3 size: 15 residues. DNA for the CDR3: TGTGCCAGCTCAGGGCAAGCATGGCCTAACTATGGCTACACCTTC. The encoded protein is CASSGQAWPNYGYTF.

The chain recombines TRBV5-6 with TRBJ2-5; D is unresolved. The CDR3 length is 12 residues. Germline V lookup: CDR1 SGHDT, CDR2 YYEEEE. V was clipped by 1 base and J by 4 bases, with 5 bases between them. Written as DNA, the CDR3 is TGTGCCAGCAGCTTGAAGGGAGAGACCCAGTACTTC. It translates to CASSLKGETQYF.

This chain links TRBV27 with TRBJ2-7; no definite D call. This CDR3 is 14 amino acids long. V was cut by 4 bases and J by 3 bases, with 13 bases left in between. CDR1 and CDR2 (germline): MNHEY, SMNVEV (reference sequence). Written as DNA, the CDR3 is TGTGCCAGCAGTTCCCCGACACTTGGCTACGAGCAGTACTTC. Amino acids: CASSSPTLGYEQYF.

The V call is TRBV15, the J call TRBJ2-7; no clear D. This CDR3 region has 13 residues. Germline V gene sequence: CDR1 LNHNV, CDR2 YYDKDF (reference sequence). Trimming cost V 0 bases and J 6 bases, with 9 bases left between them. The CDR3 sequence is CATSRDLTREQYF. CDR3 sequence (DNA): TGTGCCACCAGCAGAGATCTAACCCGCGAGCAGTACTTC.

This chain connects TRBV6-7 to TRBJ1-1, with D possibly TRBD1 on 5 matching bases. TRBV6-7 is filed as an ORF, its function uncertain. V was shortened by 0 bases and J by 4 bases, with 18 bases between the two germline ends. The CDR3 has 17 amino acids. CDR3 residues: CASSYSDTGGKGTEAFF. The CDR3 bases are TGTGCCAGCAGTTACTCGGATACGGGGGGAAAGGGCACTGAAGCTTTCTTT.

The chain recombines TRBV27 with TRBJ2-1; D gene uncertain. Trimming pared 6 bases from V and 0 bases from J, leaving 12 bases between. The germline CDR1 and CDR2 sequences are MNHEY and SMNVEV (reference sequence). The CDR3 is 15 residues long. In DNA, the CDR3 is TGTGCCAGCAGCCGAGCATCCGGCTCCTACAATGAGCAGTTCTTC. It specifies CASSRASGSYNEQFF.

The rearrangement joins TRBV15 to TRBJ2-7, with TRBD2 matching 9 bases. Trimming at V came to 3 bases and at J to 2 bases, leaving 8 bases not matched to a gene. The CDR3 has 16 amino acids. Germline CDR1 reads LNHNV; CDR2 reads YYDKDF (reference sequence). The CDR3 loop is CATSRKKTSGAYEQYF. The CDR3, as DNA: TGTGCCACCAGCAGGAAGAAGACTAGCGGCGCCTACGAGCAGTACTTC.

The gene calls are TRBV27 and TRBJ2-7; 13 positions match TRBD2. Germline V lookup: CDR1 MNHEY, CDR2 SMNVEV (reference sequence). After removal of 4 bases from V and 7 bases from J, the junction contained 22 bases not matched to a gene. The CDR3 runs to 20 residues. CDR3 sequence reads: CASSSSPRLAGGPLSWEQYF. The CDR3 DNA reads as TGTGCCAGCAGTTCCTCACCGAGACTAGCGGGAGGCCCCCTTTCATGGGAGCAGTACTTC.

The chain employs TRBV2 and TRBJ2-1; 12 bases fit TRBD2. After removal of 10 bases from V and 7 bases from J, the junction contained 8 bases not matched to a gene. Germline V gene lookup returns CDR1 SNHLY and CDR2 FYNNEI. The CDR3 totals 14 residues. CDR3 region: CATETSGSSNEQFF. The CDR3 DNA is TGTGCCACCGAGACTAGCGGGAGTTCAAATGAGCAGTTCTTC.

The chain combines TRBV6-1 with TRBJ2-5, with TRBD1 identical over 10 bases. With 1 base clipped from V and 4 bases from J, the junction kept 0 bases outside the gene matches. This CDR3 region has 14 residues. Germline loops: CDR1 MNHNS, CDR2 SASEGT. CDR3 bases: TGTGCCAGCAGTGAAGGGACAGGGGGAGAGACCCAGTACTTC. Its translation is CASSEGTGGETQYF.

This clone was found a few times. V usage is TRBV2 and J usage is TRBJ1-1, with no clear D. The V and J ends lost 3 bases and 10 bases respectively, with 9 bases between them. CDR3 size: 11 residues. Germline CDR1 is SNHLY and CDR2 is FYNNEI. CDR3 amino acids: CASSENRGAFF. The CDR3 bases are TGTGCCAGCAGTGAGAATCGCGGAGCTTTCTTT.

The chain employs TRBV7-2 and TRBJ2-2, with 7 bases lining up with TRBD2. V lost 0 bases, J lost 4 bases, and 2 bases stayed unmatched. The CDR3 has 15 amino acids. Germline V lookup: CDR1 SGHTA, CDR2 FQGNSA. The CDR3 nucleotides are TGTGCCAGCAGCTTAGCGGGAGGGAGCACCGGGGAGCTGTTTTTT. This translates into CASSLAGGSTGELFF.

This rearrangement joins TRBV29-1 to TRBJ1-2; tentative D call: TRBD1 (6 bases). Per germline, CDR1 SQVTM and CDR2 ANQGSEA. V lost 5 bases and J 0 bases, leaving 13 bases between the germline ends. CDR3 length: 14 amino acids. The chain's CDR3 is CSVQPGATNYGYTF. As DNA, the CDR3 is TGCAGCGTTCAACCGGGGGCGACTAACTATGGCTACACCTTC.

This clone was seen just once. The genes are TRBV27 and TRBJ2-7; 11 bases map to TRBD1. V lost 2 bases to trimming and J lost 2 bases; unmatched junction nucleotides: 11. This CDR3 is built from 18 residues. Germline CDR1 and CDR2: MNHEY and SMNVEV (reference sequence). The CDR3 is CASSLRRLPGQGAYEQYF. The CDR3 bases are TGTGCCAGCAGTTTACGGAGACTGCCGGGACAGGGGGCCTACGAGCAGTACTTC.

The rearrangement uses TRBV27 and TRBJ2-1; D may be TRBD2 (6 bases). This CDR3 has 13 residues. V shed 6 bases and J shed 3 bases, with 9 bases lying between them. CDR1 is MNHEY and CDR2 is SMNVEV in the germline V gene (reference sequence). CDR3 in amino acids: CASSAGLYNEQFF. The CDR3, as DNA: TGTGCCAGCAGCGCGGGGCTCTACAATGAGCAGTTCTTC.

The CDR3 nucleotides read TGTGCCAGCAGCGCGGCGGGAGGGCCTGGAGAGACCCAGTACTTC. Its protein product is CASSAAGGPGETQYF. The V and J genes are TRBV7-3 and TRBJ2-5, with 9 positions matching TRBD2. Germline V gives CDR1 SGHTA, CDR2 FQGTGA. The CDR3 contains 15 residues. With 5 bases clipped from V and 4 bases from J, the junction kept 8 bases outside the gene matches.

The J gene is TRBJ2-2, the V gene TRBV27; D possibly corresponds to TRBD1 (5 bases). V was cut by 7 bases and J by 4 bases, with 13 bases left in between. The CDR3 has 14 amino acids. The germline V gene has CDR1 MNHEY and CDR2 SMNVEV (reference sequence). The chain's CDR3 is CASNYQGSTGELFF. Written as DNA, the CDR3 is TGTGCCAGCAATTATCAGGGTAGCACCGGGGAGCTGTTTTTT.

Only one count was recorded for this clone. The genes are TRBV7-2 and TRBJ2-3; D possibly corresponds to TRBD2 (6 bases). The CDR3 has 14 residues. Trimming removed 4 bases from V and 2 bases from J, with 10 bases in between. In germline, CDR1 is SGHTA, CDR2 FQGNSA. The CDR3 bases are TGTGCCAGCAGCTCGGGGGTCTTCACAGATACGCAGTATTTT. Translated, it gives CASSSGVFTDTQYF.

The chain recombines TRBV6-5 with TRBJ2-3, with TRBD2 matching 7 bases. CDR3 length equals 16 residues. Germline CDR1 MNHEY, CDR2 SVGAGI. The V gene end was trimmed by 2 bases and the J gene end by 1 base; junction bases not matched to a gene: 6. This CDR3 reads CASSYKSGTGTDTQYF. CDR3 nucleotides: TGTGCCAGCAGTTACAAGAGCGGGACCGGCACAGATACGCAGTATTTT.

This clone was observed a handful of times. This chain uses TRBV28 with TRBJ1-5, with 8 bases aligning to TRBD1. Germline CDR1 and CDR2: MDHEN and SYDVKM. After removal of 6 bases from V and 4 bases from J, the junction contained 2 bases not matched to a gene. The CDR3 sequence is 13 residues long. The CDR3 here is CASRTGANQPQHF. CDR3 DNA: TGTGCCAGCAGGACAGGGGCGAATCAGCCCCAGCATTTT.

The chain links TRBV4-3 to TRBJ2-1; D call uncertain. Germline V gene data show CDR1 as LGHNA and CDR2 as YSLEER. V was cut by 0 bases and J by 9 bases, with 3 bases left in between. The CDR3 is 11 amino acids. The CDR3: CASSQETEQFF. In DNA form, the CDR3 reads TGCGCCAGCAGCCAAGAAACTGAGCAGTTCTTC.